The 3 T cell receptor beta chains reported below all come from one sample, sequenced in a study of cytomegalovirus exposure and HLA in healthy donors (dated by TCRdb to the late 2010s). Library preparation used the immunoSEQ multiplex PCR assay. A mixture of 60 forward primers for TCR Vbeta segments and 13 reverse primers for TCR Jbeta segments was used in the multiplex PCR. Sourced from immuneACCESS, this table was stored by TCRdb with only in-frame sequences that have V and J called. A share of the clones is absent; for the studies checked, an unresolved V gene accounts for under half, and the remainder has no known explanation. The sample data list about 190,000 clones, and 70% to 75% of these were observed just once. The top ten clonotypes cover approximately 4.6% of the sample. The sequenced sample was PBMCs. Receptor source: a man under 40 in good health and CMV-seropositive.

The chain employs TRBV7-9 and TRBJ1-1; D unclear. From germline, CDR1 is SEHNR and CDR2 FQNEAQ (reference sequence). The CDR3 covers 15 residues. The V and J ends lost 1 base and 0 bases respectively, with 9 bases between them. Here the CDR3 DNA reads TGTGCCAGCAGCTTAGGAGCGGTTATGAACACTGAAGCTTTCTTT. Translating it yields CASSLGAVMNTEAFF.

CDR3 protein: CASSEGQRAYGYTF. The DNA of the CDR3 is TGTGCCAGCAGTGAAGGACAGAGGGCCTATGGCTACACCTTC. This chain links TRBV25-1 with TRBJ1-2; a possible D gene is TRBD1 (6 bases). Germline V gene sequence: CDR1 MGHDK, CDR2 SYGVNS. V was shortened by 2 bases and J by 4 bases, with 11 bases between the two germline ends. The CDR3 extends over 14 amino acids.

This chain joins TRBV4-2 and TRBJ2-7; TRBD2 agrees at 16 bases. The V segment lost 1 base and the J segment 4 bases; nucleotides outside the gene matches: 4. In germline, CDR1 is LGHNA, CDR2 YNFKEQ. This CDR3 is 17 amino acids long. The CDR3 loop is CASSQGGLAGGQYEQYF. Here the CDR3 DNA reads TGTGCCAGCAGCCAAGGGGGACTAGCGGGAGGGCAATACGAGCAGTACTTC.